This is a list of T cell receptor beta chains from one sample in a study of blood T cell repertoires in COVID-19. Libraries were prepared by immunoSEQ multiplex PCR; TCRdb keeps only in-frame clonotypes and omits some of them. Here the sample spans roughly 99,000 clones, roughly 90% being singletons. The sample taken for sequencing was peripheral blood. The receptor source for this set is a man aged 35 to 55 with active or convalescent COVID-19. Both conserved end residues are part of each CDR3. The D gene is left open where the match is weak. Size tells how often a clone was seen (once, few, many) or the class of an expanded clone, and some rows leave it out.

d_call	v_call	j_call	cdr3_length	clone_size	cdr3_nt	cdr3_aa
TRBD2	TRBV6-2/TRBV6-3	TRBJ2-5	17	NA	TGTGCCAGCAGCCGAGGAGGCGGGAGGGCCTCAGGGGAGACCCAGTACTTC	CASSRGGGRASGETQYF
NA	TRBV9	TRBJ1-2	12	NA	TGTGCCAGCAGCGCGAACAACGTGGGCTACACCTTC	CASSANNVGYTF
NA	TRBV30	TRBJ2-7	12	NA	TGTGCCTGGGGTGGTGGCACCTACGAGCAGTACTTC	CAWGGGTYEQYF
NA	TRBV30	TRBJ2-5	12	NA	TGTGCCTGGAAGGCGGGGGCAGAGACCCAGTACTTC	CAWKAGAETQYF
NA	TRBV15	TRBJ2-7	14	NA	TGTGCCACCAGCAGAGGGACGGGGACCTACGAGCAGTACTTC	CATSRGTGTYEQYF
TRBD1	TRBV6-5	TRBJ1-5	15	NA	TGTGCCAGCAGAACTGACAGGGACCGCAATCAGCCCCAGCATTTT	CASRTDRDRNQPQHF
NA	TRBV11-2	TRBJ1-2	15	NA	TGTGCCAGCAGCGATCACCGGACACTTAACTATGGCTACACCTTC	CASSDHRTLNYGYTF
NA	TRBV3-1/TRBV3-2	TRBJ1-6	11	NA	TGTGCCAGCAGCCAAGAGCTACGCCTCCACTTT	CASSQELRLHF
NA	TRBV4-1	TRBJ2-1	17	NA	TGCGCCAGCAGCCTCCAAACCACGGGGAGCGCGTGGAATGAGCAGTTCTTC	CASSLQTTGSAWNEQFF
TRBD2	TRBV19	TRBJ2-1	18	NA	TGTGCCAGTAGTCCCCCGACCCGACTAGCGGGAGCTTACAATGAGCAGTTCTTC	CASSPPTRLAGAYNEQFF
NA	TRBV28	TRBJ1-2	12	NA	TGTGCCAGCAGTTCCGTTGCGGGGGGCTACACCTTC	CASSSVAGGYTF
TRBD2	TRBV7-8	TRBJ2-1	15	NA	TGTGCCAGCAGCACCGGACTAGCGGTCCTCAATGAGCAGTTCTTC	CASSTGLAVLNEQFF
NA	TRBV29-1	TRBJ2-5	12	NA	TGCAGCGTTGGACAGCCAGCTGGGGCCCAGTACTTC	CSVGQPAGAQYF
NA	TRBV9	TRBJ1-2	14	NA	TGTGCCAGCAGCTTGACGGACACTAACTATGGCTACACCTTC	CASSLTDTNYGYTF
NA	TRBV6-5	TRBJ1-2	15	NA	TGTGCCAGCCATGTCCTGGGCCTGACTAACTATGGCTACACCTTC	CASHVLGLTNYGYTF
TRBD2	TRBV10-1	TRBJ2-2	17	NA	TGCGCCAGCAGTGAGTCGAATAGCGGGAGCTACACCGGGGAGCTGTTTTTT	CASSESNSGSYTGELFF
TRBD2	TRBV28	TRBJ2-3	16	NA	TGTGCCAGCAGTTCGGTAGCGGGAGAGGGGGGAGATACGCAGTATTTT	CASSSVAGEGGDTQYF
TRBD2	TRBV5-1	TRBJ2-7	15	NA	TGCGCCAGCAGCTGGGCGGGAGCCTACTCCTACGAGCAGTACTTC	CASSWAGAYSYEQYF
NA	TRBV6-5	TRBJ1-1	12	NA	TGTGCCAGCAGTCCCGGGGGGGCTGAAGCTTTCTTT	CASSPGGAEAFF
TRBD1	TRBV10-3	TRBJ1-1	15	once	TGTGCCATCAGCGGACAGGCAGGAATGAACACTGAAGCTTTCTTT	CAISGQAGMNTEAFF
TRBD1	TRBV4-3	TRBJ1-1	16	NA	TGCGCCAGCAGCCCCCGGACAGGTCAGGGGGGTACTGAAGCTTTCTTT	CASSPRTGQGGTEAFF
TRBD1	TRBV10-3	TRBJ1-1	14	NA	TGTGCCATCAGTGTAGGGACAGGGGGCTATGAAGCTTTCTTT	CAISVGTGGYEAFF
NA	TRBV7-2	TRBJ1-5	14	NA	TGTGCCAGCAGCCCCAGGGGAGGGGATCAGCCCCAGCATTTT	CASSPRGGDQPQHF
NA	TRBV15	TRBJ2-1	16	NA	TGTGCCACCAGCAGAGTGCGGCAGAAGGCCTACAATGAGCAGTTCTTC	CATSRVRQKAYNEQFF
NA	TRBV7-3	TRBJ2-1	16	NA	TGTGCCAGCAGCTTAGGTCGGGGAAGCTCCTACAATGAGCAGTTCTTC	CASSLGRGSSYNEQFF
NA	TRBV3-1/TRBV3-2	TRBJ1-3	16	NA	TGTGCCAGCAGCCAAAGCGCCATGACGGCTGGAAACACCATATATTTT	CASSQSAMTAGNTIYF
TRBD2	TRBV10-2	TRBJ2-1	14	NA	TGCGCCACCCTCGTACTAGCGGGAGTTGGTGAGCAGTTCTTC	CATLVLAGVGEQFF
TRBD2	TRBV24-1	TRBJ2-3	15	NA	TGTGCCACCAGTGACCAGCGGGGCGGCACAGATACGCAGTATTTT	CATSDQRGGTDTQYF
NA	TRBV28	TRBJ1-2	15	NA	TGTGCCAGCAGTTTCCTTGGAGATTCGTCGAAGGGCTACACCTTC	CASSFLGDSSKGYTF
TRBD1	TRBV7-2	TRBJ2-5	15	NA	TGTGCCAGCAGCCCGCAACAGGGGCCCCAAGAGACCCAGTACTTC	CASSPQQGPQETQYF
TRBD1	TRBV6-5	TRBJ1-1	14	once	TGTGCCAGCAGTCATGGGACAGGGGGCACTGAAGCTTTCTTT	CASSHGTGGTEAFF
TRBD2	TRBV30	TRBJ2-1	16	NA	TGTGCCTGGAGTGTAGGCGGCGGGAGCTCCTACAATGAGCAGTTCTTC	CAWSVGGGSSYNEQFF
TRBD2	TRBV7-9	TRBJ2-1	16	NA	TGTGCCAGCAGCTCATACCCTGGACTAGCGGGACCAGGTTGGTTCTTC	CASSSYPGLAGPGWFF
NA	TRBV28	TRBJ2-1	15	NA	TGTGCCAGCATCCGACCGGCTAGTGGTGGGAATGAGCAGTTCTTC	CASIRPASGGNEQFF
NA	TRBV7-9	TRBJ2-2	15	NA	TGTGCCAGCAGCCCTATAGCGGTTAACACCGGGGAGCTGTTTTTT	CASSPIAVNTGELFF
NA	TRBV27	TRBJ1-1	14	NA	TGTGCCAGCCGGATCCCAGGCGTGAACACTGAAGCTTTCTTT	CASRIPGVNTEAFF
TRBD1	TRBV19	TRBJ1-2	15	NA	TGTGCCAGTAGGAAGACAGGGCCTACTAACTATGGCTACACCTTC	CASRKTGPTNYGYTF
TRBD2	TRBV4-3	TRBJ2-3	18	NA	TGCGCCAGCAGCCAGGACGGATTAGCTAGCGGGAGGGTTGATACGCAGTATTTT	CASSQDGLASGRVDTQYF
NA	TRBV3-1/TRBV3-2	TRBJ2-1	17	NA	TGTGCCAGCAGCCAAGATCTAGGGACTTCGTCCTACAATGAGCAGTTCTTC	CASSQDLGTSSYNEQFF
NA	TRBV7-3	TRBJ2-2	14	NA	TGTGCCAGCACCCGACAACCGAACACCGGGGAGCTGTTTTTT	CASTRQPNTGELFF
NA	TRBV19	TRBJ2-2	14	NA	TGTGCCAGTAGTAATCAGGGATGGTCCGGGGAGCTGTTTTTT	CASSNQGWSGELFF
NA	TRBV19	TRBJ2-7	11	NA	TGTGCCAGTAGTAACTGGTACGAGCAGTACTTC	CASSNWYEQYF
NA	TRBV6-5	TRBJ1-3	14	NA	TGTGCCAGCAGACAGACAGGCTCTGGAAACACCATATATTTT	CASRQTGSGNTIYF
NA	TRBV7-6	TRBJ1-3	15	NA	TGTGCCAGCAGCGCGGGACCGTCGCCGGGAAACACCATATATTTT	CASSAGPSPGNTIYF
NA	TRBV28	TRBJ2-7	14	NA	TGTGCCAGCAGCCCCCGCCTCAGGGGCGAAAAGCAGTACTTC	CASSPRLRGEKQYF
NA	TRBV28	TRBJ1-4	11	few	TGTGCCAGCTACTCCCTTGAAAAACTGTTTTTT	CASYSLEKLFF
NA	TRBV28	TRBJ1-2	12	NA	TGTGCCAGCAGTTTAGGACTCTATGGCTACACCTTC	CASSLGLYGYTF
NA	TRBV4-3	TRBJ1-6	15	NA	TGCGCCAGCAGCCAAGATCACAGCTATAATTCACCCCTCCACTTT	CASSQDHSYNSPLHF
TRBD1	TRBV7-2	TRBJ2-2	15	NA	TGTGCCAGCAGCCCCCGCGGGACAGGGCCCGGGGAGCTGTTTTTT	CASSPRGTGPGELFF
NA	TRBV2	TRBJ1-1	15	NA	TGTGCCAGCAGACCGGACAGCGTCGGGAACACTGAAGCTTTCTTT	CASRPDSVGNTEAFF
NA	TRBV19	TRBJ1-2	16	few	TGTGCCAGTAAACCACCGCAGGGAAACTATAACTATGGCTACACCTTC	CASKPPQGNYNYGYTF
NA	TRBV14	TRBJ2-3	15	NA	TGTGCCAGCAGCCAAGTACCTCAGTCCACAGATACGCAGTATTTT	CASSQVPQSTDTQYF
TRBD1	TRBV28	TRBJ2-3	18	NA	TGTGCCAGCAGCCCTCTCCCCGGGACAGGGGCTATAGATGATACGCAGTATTTT	CASSPLPGTGAIDDTQYF
NA	TRBV18	TRBJ1-3	18	NA	TGTGCCAGCTCACCGCGTATAAGTGACACCAACTCTGGAAACACCATATATTTT	CASSPRISDTNSGNTIYF
TRBD2	TRBV9	TRBJ2-7	18	few	TGTGCCAGCAGCCCAGGAGTAGGGGGACTAGCGACCTCCTACGAGCAGTACTTC	CASSPGVGGLATSYEQYF
NA	TRBV6-5	TRBJ1-4	14	NA	TGTGCCAGCAGTAGGGGCAGGGGTCAGGAAAAACTGTTTTTT	CASSRGRGQEKLFF
NA	TRBV15	TRBJ1-5	16	NA	TGTGCCACCAGCAGAGATAGGCAGGGGCTCCGCCAGCCCCAGCATTTT	CATSRDRQGLRQPQHF